This passage covers 26 T cell receptor beta chains from one sample sequenced in a study of cytomegalovirus exposure and HLA in healthy donors. Primers included in the PCR were 60 Vbeta and 13 Jbeta primers. Sequencing was performed with immunoSEQ multiplex PCR; in TCRdb, only in-frame clones are kept and a portion is missing. The table has fewer than 250,000 clones, around 83% seen once. Input material: PBMCs. These receptors were obtained from a man between 35 and 55 years old in good health and CMV-seropositive.

The chain joins TRBV6-6 to TRBJ2-7, with 13 bases aligning to TRBD2. The length of the CDR3 is 14 residues. Unmatched junction bases numbered 8, after V lost 7 bases and J lost 8 bases. In germline, CDR1 is MNHNY, CDR2 SVGAGI (reference sequence). The CDR3 sequence: CASKGGTSGTKQYF. Here the CDR3 DNA reads TGTGCCAGCAAGGGGGGGACTAGCGGGACCAAGCAGTACTTC.

This chain joins TRBV11-3 and TRBJ1-1; no clear D gene. Germline CDR1 reads SGHNT; CDR2 reads YENEEA. This CDR3 has 13 amino acids. V was pared by 3 bases and J by 1 base, with 6 bases between. CDR3 in amino acids: CASSFQKNTEAFF. As DNA, the CDR3 is TGTGCCAGCAGCTTTCAGAAGAACACTGAAGCTTTCTTT.

This clone was observed once. The chain carries TRBV27 and TRBJ2-7; unclear D gene. The V end lost 3 bases, the J end lost 2 bases, and 8 bases lay between the germline ends. The V gene's germline CDR1 is MNHEY and CDR2 SMNVEV (reference sequence). The CDR3 is 13 amino acids. CDR3 nucleotide sequence: TGTGCCAGCAGTTTGTCCAGAACCTACGAGCAGTACTTC. Amino acids: CASSLSRTYEQYF.

The sample holds a few counts of this clone. The V and J genes are TRBV7-6 and TRBJ2-7; D remains unclear. This CDR3 region has 14 residues. The V gene lost 0 bases and the J gene lost 2 bases, with 8 bases spanning the gap. Germline V gene data show CDR1 as SGHVS and CDR2 as FNYEAQ. The CDR3 here is CASSLAGSTYEQYF. In nucleotides, the CDR3 is TGTGCCAGCAGCTTAGCGGGCTCCACCTACGAGCAGTACTTC.

This chain uses TRBV5-1 with TRBJ2-4; 9 bases are shared with TRBD1. V trimming: 4 bases; J trimming: 6 bases; junction bases outside the gene matches: 5. Germline V gene data show CDR1 as SGHRS and CDR2 as YFSETQ. The CDR3 length is 14 residues. The CDR3 here is CASSQGTGRNIQYF. The CDR3 bases are TGCGCCAGCAGCCAAGGGACAGGGAGAAACATTCAGTACTTC.

The chain is built from TRBV9 and TRBJ2-1; D might be TRBD1 (6 bases). Deletions cut 3 bases from V and 0 bases from J, with 10 bases between. The CDR3 totals 15 residues. From germline, CDR1 is SGDLS and CDR2 YYNGEE. The CDR3 DNA follows: TGTGCCAGCAGCGAAACAGGGAGCTCCTACAATGAGCAGTTCTTC. Its protein is CASSETGSSYNEQFF.

This chain connects TRBV10-1 to TRBJ2-7; 9 bases are a match to TRBD2. The V segment lost 6 bases and the J segment 7 bases; nucleotides outside the gene matches: 16. The CDR3 covers 16 residues. Germline CDR1 and CDR2: WNHNN and SYGVQD (reference sequence). This CDR3 is CASSPGRLAARTEQYF. The CDR3 DNA reads as TGCGCCAGCAGCCCGGGACGACTAGCGGCGAGGACGGAGCAGTACTTC.

The rearrangement uses TRBV13 and TRBJ1-6; no reliable D call. Germline V gives CDR1 PRHDT, CDR2 FYEKMQ (reference sequence). The germline V and J ends were trimmed by 5 bases and 7 bases, with 9 bases remaining between them. The CDR3 totals 13 residues. The CDR3 nucleotides are TGTGCCAGCAGCGAGAGGCAGAATTCACCCCTCCACTTT. It yields the protein CASSERQNSPLHF.

Here the CDR3 reads CASSVTFLAGATGNTIYF. CDR3 DNA: TGCGCCAGCAGCGTCACCTTTCTCGCTGGGGCTACAGGAAACACCATATATTTT. The rearrangement links TRBV5-1 to TRBJ1-3; maybe TRBD1 (5 bases). The V end lost 4 bases, the J end lost 4 bases, and 24 bases lay between the germline ends. The CDR3 consists of 18 residues. Germline V gene sequence: CDR1 SGHRS, CDR2 YFSETQ.

The chain is built from TRBV18 and TRBJ2-3, with D tentatively TRBD1 (5 bases). Germline lookup yields CDR1 KGHSH and CDR2 LQKENI. CDR3 length: 15 residues. V gave up 0 bases and J gave up 2 bases, with 9 bases separating them. The CDR3 sequence: CASSPPIGHTDTQYF. For the CDR3, the DNA is TGTGCCAGCTCACCACCGATCGGACACACAGATACGCAGTATTTT.

The V call is TRBV28, the J call TRBJ1-1, with D perhaps TRBD1 (6 bases). The CDR3 has 14 residues. Trimming cost V 6 bases and J 3 bases, with 14 bases left between them. Germline lookup yields CDR1 MDHEN and CDR2 SYDVKM. This chain's CDR3 is CASSLQGSYTEAFF. The CDR3 nucleotides read TGTGCCAGCAGCCTACAGGGAAGTTACACTGAAGCTTTCTTT.

CDR3 coding DNA: TGTGCCAGCAGTTACTCGACTAGCGGGAGTTCAGATACGCAGTATTTT. Translation gives CASSYSTSGSSDTQYF. The V and J genes are TRBV6-6 and TRBJ2-3, with 12 bases aligning to TRBD2. This CDR3 comprises 16 residues. Germline V gene data show CDR1 as MNHNY and CDR2 as SVGAGI (reference sequence). Trimming at V came to 0 bases and at J to 4 bases, leaving 2 bases not matched to a gene.

This clone was detected only a few times. This chain links TRBV28 with TRBJ1-1, with 7 bases fitting TRBD1. This CDR3 has 16 residues. Trimming removed 3 bases from V and 0 bases from J; junction bases left unmatched: 7. The germline V gene has CDR1 MDHEN and CDR2 SYDVKM. The CDR3 sequence is CASSFSLGTVNTEAFF. The DNA of the CDR3 is TGTGCCAGCAGTTTCTCATTGGGGACAGTGAACACTGAAGCTTTCTTT.

This chain connects TRBV6-6 to TRBJ2-7, with TRBD1 matching over 7 bases. Germline V gene data show CDR1 as MNHNY and CDR2 as SVGAGI (reference sequence). CDR3 length: 13 amino acids. The V segment lost 6 bases and the J segment 6 bases; nucleotides outside the gene matches: 8. CDR3 sequence reads: CASRLIGDSEQYF. DNA of the CDR3: TGTGCCAGCAGACTAATTGGGGACAGCGAGCAGTACTTC.

The chain joins TRBV27 to TRBJ2-3, with D possibly matching TRBD2 (5 bases). Trimming took 7 bases from V and 1 from J, leaving 18 bases between them. Germline CDR1 reads MNHEY; CDR2 reads SMNVEV (reference sequence). The CDR3 covers 16 residues. CDR3: CASTLEWTGRTDTQYF. CDR3 DNA: TGTGCCAGCACCCTAGAGTGGACTGGCCGCACAGATACGCAGTATTTT.

CDR3 sequence reads: CASSPPSGIRNEQFF. The DNA of the CDR3 is TGTGCCAGCTCACCTCCTAGCGGGATACGGAATGAGCAGTTCTTC. The chain couples TRBV18 to TRBJ2-1, with 9 bases aligning to TRBD2. Germline lookup yields CDR1 KGHSH and CDR2 LQKENI. This CDR3 contains 15 residues. Losses at the gene ends were 3 bases for V and 7 bases for J; bases not matched to a gene: 7. Full variable domain (remainder filled in from reference TRBV18 and TRBJ2-1): NAGVMQNPRHLVRRRGQEARLRCSPMKGHSHVYWYRQLPEEGLKFMVYLQKENIIDESGMPKERFSAEFPKEGPSILRIQQVVRGDSAAYFCASSPPSGIRNEQFFGPGTRLTVL.

The chain has TRBV11-2 and TRBJ2-1; tentative D call: TRBD2 (6 bases). CDR3 length: 16 residues. Trimming took 1 base from V and 2 from J, leaving 12 bases between them. Looked up from germline, CDR1 is SGHAT and CDR2 is FQNNGV. CDR3 DNA: TGTGCCAGCAGCTTAGGGGACGGGAGACCCTACAATGAGCAGTTCTTC. Translation gives CASSLGDGRPYNEQFF.

The chain couples TRBV5-1 to TRBJ1-1, with TRBD1 matching 12 bases. Per germline, CDR1 SGHRS and CDR2 YFSETQ. The CDR3 runs to 15 residues. Trimming took 1 base from V and 6 from J; bases not matched to a gene: 4. CDR3 nucleotides: TGCGCCAGCAGCTTGTGGGGGGACAGGGGGCCTGAAGCTTTCTTT. Its protein is CASSLWGDRGPEAFF.

V gene TRBV5-4 combines with J gene TRBJ2-1; a possible D gene is TRBD1 (7 bases). Germline values: CDR1 SGHNT, CDR2 YYREEE (reference sequence). V was clipped by 3 bases and J by 11 bases, with 18 bases between them. The CDR3 runs 14 residues. The CDR3: CASSSPGGQFKQFF. CDR3 DNA: TGTGCCAGCAGCTCGCCCGGGGGACAGTTTAAGCAGTTCTTC.

The chain employs TRBV7-9 and TRBJ1-4; D unresolved. Germline V gives CDR1 SEHNR, CDR2 FQNEAQ (reference sequence). The CDR3 runs 13 residues. The V end was cut by 4 bases, the J end by 7 bases, with 10 bases between. The CDR3 nucleotides are TGTGCCAGCAGCTCCCCGGGAGCTGAAAAACTGTTTTTT. This encodes CASSSPGAEKLFF.

Only one count was recorded for this clone. A read error may produce the germline difference seen at one junction end. The identical CDR3 is also encoded by other nucleotide sequences in the sample. J is TRBJ2-1 and V is TRBV6-5; D may be TRBD2 (7 bases). The CDR3 sequence is 12 residues long. Germline CDR1 reads MNHEY; CDR2 reads SVGAGI. Here the CDR3 reads CASKGEGNEQFF. The CDR3 DNA is TGTGCTAGCAAGGGGGAGGGCAATGAGCAGTTCTTC.

Turning to this clone: At one boundary the junction diverges from the germline segment, which might be a read error. The CDR3 DNA follows: TGTTCCAGCAGCTTATCCCTCAGCTCAGCGAATTATGGCTACACCTTC. Translated, it gives CSSSLSLSSANYGYTF. The chain employs TRBV7-9 and TRBJ1-2; D call uncertain. This CDR3 comprises 16 residues. In germline, CDR1 is SEHNR, CDR2 FQNEAQ (reference sequence).

This clone was found a few times. The V and J genes are TRBV6-5 and TRBJ2-1; the match to TRBD2 covers 8 bases. Germline V gives CDR1 MNHEY, CDR2 SVGAGI. The J segment lost 4 bases and the V segment lost 4 bases, leaving 6 bases of the junction unmatched. The CDR3 runs to 15 residues. The CDR3 DNA is TGTGCCAGCAGTTTAACGGGAGGGACTTACAATGAGCAGTTCTTC. The encoded protein is CASSLTGGTYNEQFF.

The gene calls are TRBV7-2 and TRBJ2-3, with 9 positions matching TRBD2. The J segment lost 4 bases and the V segment lost 5 bases, leaving 4 bases of the junction unmatched. The CDR3 is 14 amino acids. Per germline, CDR1 SGHTA and CDR2 FQGNSA. CDR3 nucleotides: TGTGCCAGCAGCCTCAGGACTAGCGCAGATACGCAGTATTTT. This codes for CASSLRTSADTQYF. The entire variable domain, with the rest obtained from reference TRBV7-2 and TRBJ2-3, is as follows: GAGVSQSPSNKVTEKGKDVELRCDPISGHTALYWYRQSLGQGLEFLIYFQGNSAPDKSGLPSDRFSAERTGGSVSTLTIQRTQQEDSAVYLCASSLRTSADTQYFGPGTRLTVL.

The rearrangement joins TRBV27 to TRBJ2-7; D is unclear. The V gene's germline CDR1 is MNHEY and CDR2 SMNVEV (reference sequence). The CDR3 runs 14 residues. Deletions cut 6 bases from V and 4 bases from J, with 16 bases between. The CDR3, as DNA: TGTGCCAGCAGGTCTCCGGCTAGGTGGTACGAGCAGTACTTC. This encodes CASRSPARWYEQYF.

The chain joins TRBV28 to TRBJ2-1, with TRBD2 matching over 14 bases. This CDR3 region has 14 residues. Losses at the gene ends were 6 bases for V and 8 bases for J; bases not matched to a gene: 3. In germline, CDR1 is MDHEN, CDR2 SYDVKM. Here the CDR3 reads CASRGLAGVHEQFF. The CDR3 region has the DNA TGTGCCAGCAGGGGACTAGCGGGAGTCCATGAGCAGTTCTTC.